The clone carrying this TCR beta chain was seen ten or more times. Antigen unknown. The source of the sample is a study of T-cell reconstitution after alpha-beta-depleted transplantation in children. V dropped 6 bases and J dropped 7 bases, with 16 bases sitting between them. In germline, CDR1 is SGDLS, CDR2 YYNGEE. The CDR3 loop spans 13 amino acids. Study-level findings and limits: At around two months after transplant, the alpha-beta T cells were reportedly derived from several hundred expanded clones that came from non-depleted graft cells. It was newly produced T cells that mostly accounted for T-cell counts and diversity one year after transplant. TCRbeta diversity was high at day 60 in some patients (a result of surviving recipient T cells and thymic progenitors).

Unique molecular identifiers were built into the TCRbeta library. TCRdb reprocessed the PCR reads with MiXCR, giving one entry per CDR3 protein. The repertoire consists of approximately 240,000 distinct CDR3 sequences, with around 9.9% occurring once and the leading ten covering roughly 30%. This chain joins TRBV9 and TRBJ2-5; the D call may be TRBD1 or TRBD2 (5 bases each). The sequencing here drew on PBMCs, taken before TCRalphabeta/CD19-depleted stem cell transplant. The TCR comes from a child less than two years old with acute myeloid leukemia, due to receive a stem cell transplant. The CDR3 is CASTPEGGGTQYF. In DNA, the CDR3 is TGTGCCAGCACTCCTGAGGGTGGGGGGACCCAGTACTTC.